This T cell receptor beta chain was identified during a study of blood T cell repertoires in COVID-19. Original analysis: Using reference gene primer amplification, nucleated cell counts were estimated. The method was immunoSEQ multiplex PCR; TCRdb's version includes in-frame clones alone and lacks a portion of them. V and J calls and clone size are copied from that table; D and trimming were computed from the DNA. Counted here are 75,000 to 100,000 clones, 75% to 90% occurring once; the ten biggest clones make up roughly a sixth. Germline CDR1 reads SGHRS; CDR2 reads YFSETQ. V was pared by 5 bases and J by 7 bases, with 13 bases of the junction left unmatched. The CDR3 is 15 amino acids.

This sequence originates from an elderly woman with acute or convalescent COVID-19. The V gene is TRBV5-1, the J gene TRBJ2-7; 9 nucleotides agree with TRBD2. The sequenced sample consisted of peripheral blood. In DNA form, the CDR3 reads TGCGCCAGCAGTTCGCTTCCGGGACTAGCTCGGGAGCAGTACTTC. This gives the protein CASSSLPGLAREQYF.